This TCR beta chain was found in a study of blood T cell repertoires in COVID-19. The wider study: Acute-phase and convalescent COVID-19 samples originated in the United States, Italy and Spain.

Everyone who took part was roughly 18 to 100 years old, and they came from about two dozen US areas. Cohort placement rested on clinical history that participants reported themselves. Germline lookup yields CDR1 DFQATT and CDR2 SNEGSKA (reference sequence). This CDR3 is built from 14 residues. V shed 3 bases and J 12 bases; nucleotides not matched to a gene: 12. Original processing methods: Reference gene primer amplification gave nucleated cell count estimates. Data came from immunoSEQ multiplex PCR; TCRdb stores just in-frame clones and leaves some out. The DNA was the basis for D and trimming; V, J and clone size are from that table. The table lists roughly 380,000 clones, more than 85% of them singletons.

This receptor was taken from a woman in her 30s who had recovered from COVID-19. Sequencing input: PBMCs or T cells enriched from blood (not recorded which). The rearrangement uses TRBV20-1 and TRBJ2-7, with TRBD2 identical over 12 bases. The CDR3: CSASGGLAGPIPYF. The DNA for the CDR3 is TGCAGTGCTAGTGGGGGACTAGCGGGCCCAATTCCGTACTTC.